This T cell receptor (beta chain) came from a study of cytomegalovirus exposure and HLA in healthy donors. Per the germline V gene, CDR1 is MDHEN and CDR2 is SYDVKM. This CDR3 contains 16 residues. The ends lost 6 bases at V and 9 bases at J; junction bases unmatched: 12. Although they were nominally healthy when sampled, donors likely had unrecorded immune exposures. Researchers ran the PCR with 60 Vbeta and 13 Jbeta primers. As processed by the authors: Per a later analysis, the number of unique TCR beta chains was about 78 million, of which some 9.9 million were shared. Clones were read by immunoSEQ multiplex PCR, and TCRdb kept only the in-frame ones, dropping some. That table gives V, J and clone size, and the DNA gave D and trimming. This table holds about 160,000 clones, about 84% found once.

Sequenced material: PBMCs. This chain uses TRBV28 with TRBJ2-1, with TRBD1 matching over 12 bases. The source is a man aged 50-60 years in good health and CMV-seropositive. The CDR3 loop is CASSPIGTGGFGEQFF. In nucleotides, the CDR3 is TGTGCCAGCAGCCCCATCGGGACAGGGGGCTTCGGTGAGCAGTTCTTC.